These T cell receptor beta chains were read from a single sample in a study of CD8 T cells in Susac syndrome. A single record per CDR3 protein comes from TCRdb applying MiXCR to the immunoSEQ multiplex PCR reads. The data contain approximately 190,000 distinct CDR3 sequences, more than 85% of them singletons. Sequenced material: CD8+ T cells from PBMCs. All receptors come from a human donor with Susac syndrome. Both conserved end residues are part of each CDR3. The D gene is left open where the match is weak. Only some rows state a clone size, as once, few, many or a class for expanded clones.

size: once; J: TRBJ2-7; D: NA; V: TRBV4-1; CDR3: CASSHYREFPYEQYF; DNA: TGCGCCAGCAGCCATTATCGGGAGTTTCCCTACGAGCAGTACTTC
size: NA; J: TRBJ2-3; D: NA; V: TRBV7-9; CDR3: CASSPQAGETTDTQYF; DNA: TGTGCCAGCAGCCCTCAAGCGGGCGAAACCACAGATACGCAGTATTTT
size: NA; J: TRBJ2-3; D: TRBD1; V: TRBV19; CDR3: CASSKRQGKADTQYF; DNA: TGTGCCAGTAGTAAACGACAGGGGAAGGCAGATACGCAGTATTTT
size: NA; J: TRBJ1-1; D: NA; V: TRBV20-1; CDR3: CSAKGPQEGAFF; DNA: TGCAGTGCCAAGGGCCCCCAGGAGGGAGCTTTCTTT
size: few; J: TRBJ2-2; D: NA; V: TRBV19; CDR3: CASSILSTGELFF; DNA: TGTGCCAGTAGTATCCTGAGCACCGGGGAGCTGTTTTTT
size: NA; J: TRBJ1-5; D: NA; V: TRBV4-1; CDR3: CASSQGDTNQPQHF; DNA: TGCGCCAGCAGCCAAGGGGACACCAATCAGCCCCAGCATTTT
size: NA; J: TRBJ2-7; D: TRBD2; V: TRBV11-2; CDR3: CASTMTSGSYEQYF; DNA: TGTGCCAGCACCATGACTAGCGGGTCCTACGAGCAGTACTTC
size: NA; J: TRBJ2-3; D: TRBD1; V: TRBV7-3; CDR3: CASSPSTGPDTQYF; DNA: TGTGCCAGCAGCCCTTCGACAGGGCCAGATACGCAGTATTTT
size: NA; J: TRBJ1-4; D: NA; V: TRBV5-1; CDR3: CASRIGTISRATNEKLFF; DNA: TGCGCCAGCAGGATTGGGACAATTTCTCGAGCAACTAATGAAAAACTGTTTTTT
size: NA; J: TRBJ1-1; D: NA; V: TRBV10-2; CDR3: CASSESGYTEAFF; DNA: TGCGCCAGCAGTGAGTCAGGTTACACTGAAGCTTTCTTT
size: NA; J: TRBJ2-7; D: TRBD2; V: TRBV25-1; CDR3: CASSEGLAGYSYEQYF; DNA: TGTGCCAGCAGTGAGGGACTAGCGGGATATTCGTACGAGCAGTACTTC
size: few; J: TRBJ1-5; D: NA; V: TRBV24-1; CDR3: CATSDLSGGPQHF; DNA: TGTGCCACCAGTGATTTGTCTGGCGGGCCCCAGCATTTT
size: few; J: TRBJ2-5; D: TRBD2; V: TRBV7-3; CDR3: CASSLGRGETQYF; DNA: TGTGCCAGCAGCTTAGGGAGGGGAGAGACCCAGTACTTC
size: NA; J: TRBJ2-3; D: NA; V: TRBV11-2; CDR3: CASSLGDSLTDTQYF; DNA: TGTGCCAGCAGCTTAGGGGACTCCCTCACAGATACGCAGTATTTT
size: NA; J: TRBJ2-7; D: NA; V: TRBV6-1; CDR3: CASNGQTNSYEQYF; DNA: TGTGCCAGCAATGGACAGACAAACTCCTACGAGCAGTACTTC
size: NA; J: TRBJ2-2; D: NA; V: TRBV27; CDR3: CASSFRSNTGELFF; DNA: TGTGCCAGCAGTTTCAGGAGCAACACCGGGGAGCTGTTTTTT
size: NA; J: TRBJ2-1; D: TRBD2; V: TRBV7-3; CDR3: CASSLLGGEDNEQFF; DNA: TGTGCCAGCAGCCTCCTGGGGGGGGAAGACAATGAGCAGTTCTTC
size: NA; J: TRBJ2-2; D: NA; V: TRBV28; CDR3: CASSFEVTNTGELFF; DNA: TGTGCCAGCAGTTTCGAGGTTACCAACACCGGGGAGCTGTTTTTT
size: NA; J: TRBJ1-4; D: NA; V: TRBV20-1; CDR3: CSARDLGSYEKLFF; DNA: TGCAGTGCTAGAGATCTAGGGTCCTATGAAAAACTGTTTTTT
size: NA; J: TRBJ1-1; D: NA; V: TRBV29-1; CDR3: CSVHPGQTEAFF; DNA: TGCAGCGTTCACCCCGGACAGACTGAAGCTTTCTTT
size: NA; J: TRBJ2-7; D: TRBD1; V: TRBV5-1; CDR3: CASSLGATGTGVVEQYF; DNA: TGCGCCAGCAGCTTGGGTGCTACCGGGACAGGCGTTGTAGAGCAGTACTTC
size: NA; J: TRBJ1-4; D: NA; V: TRBV11-2; CDR3: CASSLDPSSSNEKLFF; DNA: TGTGCCAGCAGCTTAGATCCGTCGTCTTCAAATGAAAAACTGTTTTTT
size: NA; J: TRBJ2-5; D: TRBD1; V: TRBV5-1; CDR3: CASSLVTGQPEETRYF; DNA: TGCGCCAGCAGCTTGGTAACGGGACAGCCCGAAGAGACCCGGTACTTC
size: NA; J: TRBJ2-5; D: NA; V: TRBV27; CDR3: CASIPSLGGETQYF; DNA: TGTGCCAGCATTCCAAGTTTAGGTGGGGAGACCCAGTACTTC
size: NA; J: TRBJ2-7; D: TRBD2; V: TRBV9; CDR3: CASSPYSGPTSYEQYF; DNA: TGTGCCAGCAGCCCATATAGCGGGCCGACCTCCTACGAGCAGTACTTC
size: NA; J: TRBJ2-5; D: TRBD1; V: TRBV12-3/TRBV12-4; CDR3: CASRSGGQGMQETQYF; DNA: TGTGCCAGCAGATCCGGGGGACAGGGGATGCAAGAGACCCAGTACTTC
size: NA; J: TRBJ2-1; D: NA; V: TRBV28; CDR3: CATTLGSLSYNEQFF; DNA: TGTGCCACCACCCTGGGGTCTCTCTCCTACAATGAGCAGTTCTTC
size: NA; J: TRBJ1-5; D: NA; V: TRBV28; CDR3: CASSPSINQPQHF; DNA: TGTGCCAGCAGTCCAAGTATCAATCAGCCCCAGCATTTT
size: once; J: TRBJ2-1; D: NA; V: TRBV7-6; CDR3: CASSLERGRWVEQFF; DNA: TGTGCCAGCAGCTTAGAGCGTGGGAGATGGGTTGAGCAGTTCTTC
size: few; J: TRBJ2-7; D: TRBD1; V: TRBV28; CDR3: CASSLSGQAYEQYF; DNA: TGTGCCAGCAGTTTATCCGGACAGGCCTACGAGCAGTACTTC
size: NA; J: TRBJ2-1; D: NA; V: TRBV24-1; CDR3: CATSDVDRREFF; DNA: TGTGCCACCAGTGACGTAGACCGCCGGGAGTTCTTC
size: NA; J: TRBJ1-5; D: NA; V: TRBV20-1; CDR3: CSARDRIDRNSNQPQHF; DNA: TGCAGTGCTAGAGATAGGATCGACAGGAATAGCAATCAGCCCCAGCATTTT
size: NA; J: TRBJ2-2; D: TRBD2; V: TRBV19; CDR3: CASSNQLAVFTGELFF; DNA: TGTGCCAGTAGTAACCAACTAGCGGTATTCACCGGGGAGCTGTTTTTT
size: NA; J: TRBJ1-5; D: NA; V: TRBV23-1; CDR3: CASSQSGLQPQHF; DNA: TGCGCCAGCAGTCAATCGGGGCTTCAGCCCCAGCATTTT
size: NA; J: TRBJ2-3; D: TRBD1; V: TRBV29-1; CDR3: CSGRMRDRGTDTQYF; DNA: TGCAGCGGTCGAATGCGGGACAGGGGTACAGATACGCAGTATTTT
size: NA; J: TRBJ2-1; D: TRBD2; V: TRBV20-1; CDR3: CSARPRTSGYVEQFF; DNA: TGCAGTGCTAGACCTCGGACTAGCGGGTACGTTGAGCAGTTCTTC
size: once; J: TRBJ2-3; D: TRBD2; V: TRBV7-3; CDR3: CASSYTGTSGDTQYF; DNA: TGTGCCAGCAGCTACACCGGGACTAGCGGAGATACGCAGTATTTT
size: NA; J: TRBJ1-3; D: NA; V: TRBV9; CDR3: CASSVEGNRAGNTIYF; DNA: TGTGCCAGCAGCGTAGAGGGAAACAGGGCTGGAAACACCATATATTTT
size: NA; J: TRBJ2-2; D: NA; V: TRBV7-2; CDR3: CASSLGLGGRWTGELFF; DNA: TGTGCCAGCAGCTTAGGTTTGGGGGGCCGGTGGACCGGGGAGCTGTTTTTT
size: NA; J: TRBJ2-2; D: NA; V: TRBV9; CDR3: CASSPQTGELFF; DNA: TGTGCCAGCAGCCCACAAACCGGGGAGCTGTTTTTT
size: NA; J: TRBJ2-3; D: NA; V: TRBV25-1; CDR3: CASSEGASRTDTQYF; DNA: TGTGCCAGCAGTGAGGGAGCGAGCCGCACAGATACGCAGTATTTT